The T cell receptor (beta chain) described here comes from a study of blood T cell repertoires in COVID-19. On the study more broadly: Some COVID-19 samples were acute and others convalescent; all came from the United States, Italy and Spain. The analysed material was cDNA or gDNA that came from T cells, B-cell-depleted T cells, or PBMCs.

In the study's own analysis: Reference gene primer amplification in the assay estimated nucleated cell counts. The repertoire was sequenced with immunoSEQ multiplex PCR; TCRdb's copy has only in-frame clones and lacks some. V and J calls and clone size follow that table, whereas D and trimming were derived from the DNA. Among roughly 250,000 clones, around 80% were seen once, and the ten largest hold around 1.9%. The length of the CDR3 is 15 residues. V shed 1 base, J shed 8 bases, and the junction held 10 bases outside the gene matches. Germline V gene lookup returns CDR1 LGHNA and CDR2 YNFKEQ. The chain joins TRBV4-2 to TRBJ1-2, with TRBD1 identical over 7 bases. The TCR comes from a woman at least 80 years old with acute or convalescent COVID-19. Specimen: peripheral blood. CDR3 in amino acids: CASSQADETGRGYTF. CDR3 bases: TGTGCCAGCAGCCAAGCCGACGAGACAGGGAGAGGCTACACCTTC.